Following are 21 T cell receptor beta chains from one sample sequenced in a study of T cell repertoires in cytomegalovirus infection (dated by TCRdb to about 2019). The sequencer listed for this sample is Illumina HiSeq 1500. TCRdb reworked the public reads: Q25 trimming with fastp, MiXCR clone assembly, productive beta chains retained. Each entry merges the rows of one CDR3 protein and shows their most common DNA and genes. The sample data list around 300,000 distinct CDR3 sequences, and over 7.5% of these were observed just once. The ten most abundant clones make up about 4.5% of the sample. Sequencing used PBMCs. These receptors were taken from a human donor in good health (CMV status not recorded). Some clones in this sample may be carry-over from other donors' samples.

The genes are TRBV28 and TRBJ2-3, with D unresolved. V lost 3 bases and J lost 1, with 14 bases in between. The V gene's germline CDR1 is MDHEN and CDR2 SYDVKM. The CDR3 runs 16 residues. The CDR3 here is CASSFGVSSGTDTQYF. CDR3 DNA sequence: TGTGCCAGCAGTTTTGGTGTTTCCAGCGGCACAGATACGCAGTATTTT.

This rearrangement joins TRBV4-2 to TRBJ1-2; D is unclear. The V gene's germline CDR1 is LGHNA and CDR2 YNFKEQ. The germline V and J ends were trimmed by 1 base and 1 base, with 7 bases remaining between them. The CDR3 is made up of 14 amino acids. In DNA form, the CDR3 reads TGTGCCAGCAGCCAAGCAACGAGTAACTATGGCTACACCTTC. Protein sequence: CASSQATSNYGYTF.

J is TRBJ2-1 and V is TRBV7-2; possible D gene TRBD2, 6 bases. The CDR3 consists of 14 residues. Trimming stripped 2 bases from V and 6 bases from J, with 11 bases between. Germline V gene lookup returns CDR1 SGHTA and CDR2 FQGNSA. DNA for the CDR3: TGTGCCAGCAGCTTACCCCTCGGGGGCAATGAGCAGTTCTTC. This sequence encodes CASSLPLGGNEQFF.

The chain has TRBV7-2 and TRBJ1-3, with no clear D. Germline V lookup: CDR1 SGHTA, CDR2 FQGNSA. V was shortened by 5 bases and J by 2 bases, with 10 bases between the two germline ends. This CDR3 contains 14 residues. For the CDR3, the DNA is TGTGCCAGCAGCAATCAGGCTACTGGAAACACCATATATTTT. Amino acid sequence: CASSNQATGNTIYF.

This clonotype came up many times. V is TRBV12-3 or TRBV12-4 and J is TRBJ2-7; maybe TRBD2 (5 bases). CDR3 length: 13 amino acids. V lost 3 bases and J lost 1, with 7 bases in between. CDR3 nucleotide sequence: TGTGCCAGCAGTTTTTCGGGGTCCTACGAGCAGTACTTC. Protein: CASSFSGSYEQYF.

This clonotype was counted between two and nine times. The chain is built from TRBV12-3 or TRBV12-4 and TRBJ1-2, with unresolved D. CDR3 length: 17 amino acids. Deletions cut 6 bases from V and 0 bases from J, with 20 bases between. CDR3 nucleotide sequence: TGTGCCAGCAGATCAACGGGCCGCGAACGTACTAACTATGGCTACACCTTC. Amino acids: CASRSTGRERTNYGYTF.

This clonotype was observed a few times. This rearrangement joins TRBV7-2 to TRBJ2-1, with D hard to call. Germline loops: CDR1 SGHTA, CDR2 FQGNSA. The germline V and J ends were trimmed by 7 bases and 3 bases, with 7 bases remaining between them. This CDR3 contains 12 residues. The CDR3 DNA follows: TGTGCCAGCACCTCGTACTACAATGAGCAGTTCTTC. It codes for CASTSYYNEQFF.

This clonotype occurred many times. The rearrangement uses TRBV7-8 and TRBJ1-1; D is uncertain. The germline V and J ends were trimmed by 7 bases and 5 bases, with 14 bases remaining between them. Germline V lookup: CDR1 SGHVS, CDR2 FQNEAQ. The CDR3 spans 13 residues. CDR3 bases: TGTGCCAGCACCCTCTCGCGAGGGACTGAAGCTTTCTTT. It translates to CASTLSRGTEAFF. The full variable domain, its missing parts supplied by reference TRBV7-8 and TRBJ1-1, is GAGVSQSPRYKVAKRGQDVALRCDPISGHVSLFWYQQALGQGPEFLTYFQNEAQLDKSGLPSDRFFAERPEGSVSTLKIQRTQQEDSAVYLCASTLSRGTEAFFGQGTRLTVV.

This clonotype was seen ten or more times. CDR3 sequence (DNA): TGTGCCAGCAGTCCCGACAGGGGGACTAATGAAAAACTGTTTTTT. This gives the protein CASSPDRGTNEKLFF. This chain links TRBV7-2 with TRBJ1-4; TRBD1 agrees at 9 bases. V gave up 6 bases and J gave up 2 bases; unmatched junction bases: 4. The germline gives CDR1 SGHTA, CDR2 FQGNSA. CDR3 length: 15 residues.

The CDR3, as DNA: TGTGCCAGCAGCTTAGATCGTCCTCCGAGTGGGGTTTCCAAAGCTTTCTTT. Translation: CASSLDRPPSGVSKAFF. This chain links TRBV11-2 with TRBJ1-1; no clear D. The germline V and J ends were trimmed by 0 bases and 9 bases, with 23 bases remaining between them. Germline loops: CDR1 SGHAT, CDR2 FQNNGV. This CDR3 has 17 amino acids. Variable domain in full (rest from reference TRBV11-2 and TRBJ1-1): EAGVAQSPRYKIIEKRQSVAFWCNPISGHATLYWYQQILGQGPKLLIQFQNNGVVDDSQLPKDRFSAERLKGVDSTLKIQPAKLEDSAVYLCASSLDRPPSGVSKAFFGQGTRLTVV.

This clonotype was recorded many times. The gene calls are TRBV15 and TRBJ2-3, with 11 bases identical to TRBD2. Germline CDR1 and CDR2: LNHNV and YYDKDF (reference sequence). V trimming: 5 bases; J trimming: 1 base; junction bases outside the gene matches: 17. This CDR3 region has 20 residues. Here the CDR3 reads CATSARGASGRRPGTDTQYF. The CDR3, as DNA: TGTGCCACCAGCGCGCGAGGGGCTAGCGGGAGGCGGCCTGGCACAGATACGCAGTATTTT.

This clonotype was seen many times. This chain uses TRBV20-1 with TRBJ2-3; no reliable D call. Trimming removed 7 bases at V and 1 base at J, with 15 bases between. Germline values: CDR1 DFQATT, CDR2 SNEGSKA (reference sequence). The CDR3 totals 14 residues. The CDR3 is CSVQRLVRTDTQYF. CDR3 sequence (DNA): TGCAGTGTCCAGCGCCTAGTACGCACAGATACGCAGTATTTT.

The CDR3 here is CSASGPRTDTQYF. For the CDR3, the DNA is TGCAGTGCTAGCGGGCCCAGGACAGATACGCAGTATTTT. The J gene is TRBJ2-3, the V gene TRBV20-1; D gene ambiguous. Germline V CDR1 and CDR2: DFQATT, SNEGSKA (reference sequence). Trimming took 3 bases from V and 3 from J, leaving 10 bases between them. This CDR3 is 13 amino acids long.

The CDR3 DNA reads TGTGCCAGCAGGTTTGGGGGGGTTCACACCGGGGAGCTGTTTTTT. Residues: CASRFGGVHTGELFF. The chain couples TRBV7-2 to TRBJ2-2; 7 bases are shared with TRBD2. Trimming removed 6 bases from V and 3 bases from J; junction bases left unmatched: 7. The CDR3 has 15 amino acids. The V gene's germline CDR1 is SGHTA and CDR2 FQGNSA.

This clonotype was observed a handful of times. The chain employs TRBV11-2 and TRBJ2-6, with D hard to call. The CDR3 sequence is 14 residues long. Germline CDR1 and CDR2: SGHAT and FQNNGV. Between the trimmed V and J ends, which lost 1 base and 7 bases, there was a span of 8 bases. CDR3 region: CASSLAVGANVLTF. The DNA of the CDR3 is TGTGCCAGCAGCTTAGCGGTTGGTGCCAACGTCCTGACTTTC. Variable domain in full (rest from reference TRBV11-2 and TRBJ2-6): EAGVAQSPRYKIIEKRQSVAFWCNPISGHATLYWYQQILGQGPKLLIQFQNNGVVDDSQLPKDRFSAERLKGVDSTLKIQPAKLEDSAVYLCASSLAVGANVLTFGAGSRLTVL.

This clonotype came up many times. The chain uses TRBV30 and TRBJ1-1, with D hard to call. This CDR3 is 13 amino acids long. The germline CDR1 and CDR2 sequences are GTSNPN and SVGIG (reference sequence). V was shortened by 4 bases and J by 1 base, with 10 bases between the two germline ends. DNA of the CDR3: TGTGCCTGGAAGAGACAATCGAACACTGAAGCTTTCTTT. This encodes CAWKRQSNTEAFF.

This clonotype was detected ten times or more. The chain combines TRBV7-8 with TRBJ1-5; 9 bases match TRBD1. Germline loops: CDR1 SGHVS, CDR2 FQNEAQ. The CDR3 is 15 residues long. V lost 0 bases to trimming and J lost 6 bases; unmatched junction nucleotides: 3. CDR3 amino acids: CASSLATGGIQPQHF. The CDR3 DNA reads TGTGCCAGCAGCTTAGCGACAGGGGGGATTCAGCCCCAGCATTTT.

This clonotype was picked up many times. The V gene is TRBV20-1, the J gene TRBJ1-5; possible D gene TRBD1, 6 bases. Germline CDR1 and CDR2: DFQATT and SNEGSKA (reference sequence). V gave up 6 bases and J gave up 5 bases, with 14 bases separating them. The CDR3 has 13 residues. CDR3 coding DNA: TGCAGTGCACAGGAGGGGGGTTATCAGCCCCAGCATTTT. Translation: CSAQEGGYQPQHF.

The chain employs TRBV15 and TRBJ2-7; no definite D call. In germline, CDR1 is LNHNV, CDR2 YYDKDF (reference sequence). The CDR3 totals 14 residues. Trimming pared 0 bases from V and 1 base from J, leaving 7 bases between. CDR3 protein: CATSRDFPSYEQYF. In DNA form, the CDR3 reads TGTGCCACCAGCAGAGATTTTCCGTCCTACGAGCAGTACTTC.

The chain recombines TRBV25-1 with TRBJ2-7; no clear D gene. Germline-derived CDR1 and CDR2 are MGHDK and SYGVNS. This CDR3 contains 15 residues. V shed 3 bases and J shed 2 bases, with 14 bases lying between them. DNA for the CDR3: TGTGCCAGCAGTGACGCCAAGTGGGCCGCCTACGAGCAGTACTTC. Its translation is CASSDAKWAAYEQYF.

This clonotype was recorded at least ten times. The chain recombines TRBV7-2 with TRBJ1-5, with a tentative D call TRBD1 (5 bases). Trimming removed 1 base from V and 4 bases from J, with 8 bases in between. The CDR3 runs to 14 residues. Germline CDR1 is SGHTA and CDR2 is FQGNSA. The CDR3 here is CASSLGGQNQPQHF. The CDR3 DNA sequence: TGTGCCAGCAGCTTAGGGGGCCAGAATCAGCCCCAGCATTTT.